These 32 T cell receptor beta chains came from one sample sequenced in a study of blood T cell repertoires in COVID-19. Using immunoSEQ multiplex PCR, the repertoire was profiled, and TCRdb retains in-frame clones only, with some absent. The data hold 200,000 to 250,000 clones, with 81% observed a single time. Sequencing was carried out using peripheral blood. These receptors originate from a woman of 80 years or more with COVID-19, enrolled during active disease.

V gene TRBV14 combines with J gene TRBJ1-2; tentatively, D is TRBD1 (6 bases). Germline V gene data show CDR1 as SGHDN and CDR2 as FVKESK. V was pared by 1 base and J by 5 bases, with 8 bases between. This CDR3 has 13 amino acids. The CDR3 DNA reads as TGTGCCAGCAGCCAAGTCCAGGGGTATGGCTACACCTTC. Its translation: CASSQVQGYGYTF.

This clone has more than one count but fewer than ten. The J gene is TRBJ2-7, the V gene TRBV9; D unclear. CDR1 is SGDLS, CDR2 YYNGEE, per germline. The CDR3 has 13 residues. V shed 0 bases and J shed 3 bases, with 7 bases lying between them. The CDR3 is CASSVGPRYEQYF. Written as DNA, the CDR3 is TGTGCCAGCAGCGTAGGTCCCCGCTACGAGCAGTACTTC.

CDR3 DNA: TGTGCCAGCGAGGACGGCGGGGATGAAAAACTGTTTTTT. Protein: CASEDGGDEKLFF. The chain joins TRBV6-5 to TRBJ1-4; unclear D gene. Deletions cut 8 bases from V and 6 bases from J, with 13 bases between. This CDR3 has 13 amino acids. Germline V CDR1 and CDR2: MNHEY, SVGAGI.

The CDR3 nucleotides are TGTGCCATCAGTGACTGGAGCACCCAAACTGAAGCTTTCTTT. It codes for CAISDWSTQTEAFF. The V call is TRBV10-3, the J call TRBJ1-1; D unresolved. The V end was cut by 3 bases, the J end by 5 bases, with 13 bases between. Germline V lookup: CDR1 ENHRY, CDR2 SYGVKD. The CDR3 loop spans 14 amino acids.

This rearrangement joins TRBV18 to TRBJ1-4, with 7 bases fitting TRBD1. The CDR3 runs to 14 residues. The germline V gene has CDR1 KGHSH and CDR2 LQKENI. The V gene end was trimmed by 6 bases and the J gene end by 8 bases; junction bases not matched to a gene: 9. The CDR3: CASSRGQLKEKLFF. Here the CDR3 DNA reads TGTGCCAGCTCGCGGGGACAGTTGAAGGAAAAACTGTTTTTT.

The chain has TRBV18 and TRBJ2-2; unclear D gene. In germline, CDR1 is KGHSH, CDR2 LQKENI. V lost 6 bases and J 7 bases, leaving 9 bases between the germline ends. CDR3 length equals 12 residues. CDR3 residues: CASSPAGGELFF. The CDR3 nucleotides are TGTGCCAGCTCCCCGGCAGGCGGGGAGCTGTTTTTT.

The chain links TRBV3-1 (or the pseudogene TRBV3-2) to TRBJ2-7, with D perhaps matching TRBD1 (5 bases). Trimming shortened V by 1 base and J by 3 bases, and 10 bases separated the two germline ends. Germline-derived CDR1 and CDR2 are LGHDT and YNNKEL (reference sequence). The CDR3 is made up of 14 amino acids. In DNA, the CDR3 is TGTGCCAGCAGCCAAGGGGGCTCCGACTACGAGCAGTACTTC. As protein: CASSQGGSDYEQYF.

The rearrangement links TRBV19 to TRBJ1-5; D remains unclear. Germline-derived CDR1 and CDR2 are LNHDA and SQIVND (reference sequence). The CDR3 extends over 18 amino acids. Trimming removed 0 bases from V and 2 bases from J, with 17 bases in between. CDR3 sequence reads: CASSIDRYSTDRNQPQHF. DNA of the CDR3: TGTGCCAGTAGTATAGATAGGTACAGTACCGACCGCAATCAGCCCCAGCATTTT.

The chain employs TRBV7-8 and TRBJ1-5; D may be TRBD1 (5 bases). V lost 2 bases and J 5 bases, leaving 16 bases between the germline ends. CDR1 is SGHVS and CDR2 is FQNEAQ in the germline V gene. The CDR3 loop spans 16 amino acids. CDR3 amino acids: CASSLRAAREDQPQHF. The CDR3 nucleotides are TGTGCCAGCAGCTTAAGGGCCGCCAGGGAGGATCAGCCCCAGCATTTT.

The chain links TRBV19 to TRBJ2-3; 7 bases line up with TRBD1. This CDR3 spans 13 amino acids. V was clipped by 8 bases and J by 1 base; unmatched bases: 3. CDR1 and CDR2 (germline): LNHDA, SQIVND (reference sequence). The chain's CDR3 is CASRQGGTDTQYF. CDR3 in DNA: TGTGCCAGTCGACAGGGAGGCACAGATACGCAGTATTTT.

The genes are TRBV24-1 and TRBJ1-2, with a possible D match to TRBD1 (6 bases). The CDR3 has 16 amino acids. Germline CDR1 and CDR2: KGHDR and SFDVKD. Trimming shortened V by 4 bases and J by 5 bases, and 19 bases separated the two germline ends. For the CDR3, the DNA is TGTGCCACCAGTGACCCTAAAATGGACAGTCTATATGGCTACACCTTC. Translated: CATSDPKMDSLYGYTF.

This clone occurred once. The V and J genes are TRBV28 and TRBJ1-1; 8 positions match TRBD1. The CDR3 loop spans 16 amino acids. V shed 5 bases, J shed 1 base, and the junction held 9 bases outside the gene matches. Germline V CDR1 and CDR2: MDHEN, SYDVKM. CDR3 nucleotide sequence: TGTGCCAGCAGTCGGGGCAGGGGGCGAACGAACACTGAAGCTTTCTTT. Translating it yields CASSRGRGRTNTEAFF.

V usage is TRBV3-1 (or the pseudogene TRBV3-2) and J usage is TRBJ2-5; 8 positions agree with TRBD1. This CDR3 contains 14 residues. CDR1 is LGHDT and CDR2 is YNNKEL in the germline V gene (reference sequence). Trimming at V came to 2 bases and at J to 4 bases, leaving 3 bases not matched to a gene. The CDR3 DNA reads as TGTGCCAGCAGCCAACAGGGGGCTAGAGAGACCCAGTACTTC. The encoded protein is CASSQQGARETQYF.

The V and J genes are TRBV5-4 and TRBJ1-2; D remains unclear. The CDR3 contains 12 residues. Between the trimmed V and J ends, which lost 2 bases and 7 bases, there was a span of 9 bases. Germline V CDR1 and CDR2: SGHNT, YYREEE (reference sequence). The CDR3 here is CASSLDKSGYTF. For the CDR3, the DNA is TGTGCCAGCAGCTTAGATAAGAGTGGCTACACCTTC.

The chain couples TRBV18 to TRBJ1-1; TRBD1 might be the D (5 bases). V was pared by 2 bases and J by 3 bases, with 13 bases between. The CDR3 extends over 15 amino acids. Germline assignment: CDR1 KGHSH and CDR2 LQKENI. Here the CDR3 DNA reads TGTGCCAGCTCACCAATTATGACGGGGGACACTGAAGCTTTCTTT. It codes for CASSPIMTGDTEAFF.

The chain joins TRBV28 to TRBJ1-5; D gene unclear. The CDR3 loop spans 18 amino acids. Germline V CDR1 and CDR2: MDHEN, SYDVKM. Trimming shortened V by 5 bases and J by 2 bases, and 22 bases separated the two germline ends. CDR3 coding DNA: TGTGCCAGCAGTATAACCCTGACAAGCGGGTTGGGCAATCAGCCCCAGCATTTT. This translates into CASSITLTSGLGNQPQHF.

The chain has TRBV7-3 and TRBJ2-1; weak D call: TRBD1 (6 bases). This CDR3 is 16 amino acids long. CDR1 is SGHTA, CDR2 FQGTGA, per germline. V dropped 5 bases and J dropped 2 bases, with 16 bases sitting between them. CDR3 loop: CASSTSGTSTYNEQFF. CDR3 nucleotide sequence: TGTGCCAGCAGCACTTCCGGGACAAGCACCTACAATGAGCAGTTCTTC.

This clone occurred once. The chain couples TRBV2 to TRBJ2-1; TRBD2 matches at 8 bases. The CDR3 totals 12 residues. Looked up from germline, CDR1 is SNHLY and CDR2 is FYNNEI. The V and J ends lost 4 bases and 12 bases, in that order; junction bases with no gene match: 5. CDR3 protein: CASSGERGWQFF. The CDR3 nucleotides are TGTGCCAGCAGTGGGGAGCGGGGGTGGCAGTTCTTC.

The chain joins TRBV11-2 to TRBJ1-4, with D perhaps TRBD1 (5 bases). CDR3 size: 14 residues. Between the trimmed V and J ends, which lost 5 bases and 0 bases, there was a span of 7 bases. CDR1 and CDR2 (germline): SGHAT, FQNNGV. CDR3 sequence: CASSPTATNEKLFF. The CDR3 coding sequence is TGTGCCAGCAGCCCGACAGCAACTAATGAAAAACTGTTTTTT.

The chain uses TRBV7-2 and TRBJ2-7; D may be TRBD2 (5 bases). The CDR3 has 15 amino acids. From germline, CDR1 is SGHTA and CDR2 FQGNSA. Trimming cost V 4 bases and J 1 base, with 14 bases left between them. The CDR3: CASSSQAGVSYEQYF. The CDR3 DNA is TGTGCCAGCAGCTCGCAAGCCGGGGTTTCCTACGAGCAGTACTTC.

The table lists this clone with a few counts. This chain connects TRBV6-5 to TRBJ1-1; 8 nucleotides agree with TRBD1. V was pared by 6 bases and J by 0 bases, with 6 bases of the junction left unmatched. The CDR3 covers 15 residues. Looked up from germline, CDR1 is MNHEY and CDR2 is SVGAGI. As DNA, the CDR3 is TGTGCCAGCAGAGGGACAGGTATTATGAACACTGAAGCTTTCTTT. Amino acids: CASRGTGIMNTEAFF.

The chain has TRBV3-1 (or the pseudogene TRBV3-2) and TRBJ2-3; 7 positions agree with TRBD2. The CDR3 consists of 17 residues. V shed 7 bases and J 0 bases; nucleotides not matched to a gene: 13. Germline lookup yields CDR1 LGHDT and CDR2 YNNKEL (reference sequence). This CDR3 is CASIPKAGRESTDTQYF. DNA for the CDR3: TGTGCCAGCATCCCGAAAGCGGGGCGGGAGAGCACAGATACGCAGTATTTT.

This clone was seen only a few times. The chain recombines TRBV27 with TRBJ2-5; 11 bases align to TRBD2. After removal of 8 bases from V and 5 bases from J, the junction contained 10 bases not matched to a gene. This CDR3 region has 15 residues. Germline V gene data show CDR1 as MNHEY and CDR2 as SMNVEV (reference sequence). The CDR3 sequence: CASHRTSGFWETQYF. The CDR3 DNA sequence: TGTGCCAGCCACAGGACTAGCGGGTTTTGGGAGACCCAGTACTTC.

The genes are TRBV9 and TRBJ1-1; D uncertain. Germline CDR1 reads SGDLS; CDR2 reads YYNGEE. The CDR3 is 13 amino acids. The V and J ends lost 0 bases and 6 bases respectively, with 9 bases between them. CDR3 loop: CASSVVSAPEAFF. The CDR3 nucleotides are TGTGCCAGCAGCGTAGTAAGTGCGCCTGAAGCTTTCTTT.

The rearrangement uses TRBV18 and TRBJ1-6; 8 nucleotides agree with TRBD1. This CDR3 is 16 amino acids long. The V gene's germline CDR1 is KGHSH and CDR2 LQKENI. V shed 1 base, J shed 4 bases, and the junction held 3 bases outside the gene matches. In nucleotides, the CDR3 is TGTGCCAGCTCACCACAACAGGGGGAGTATAATTCACCCCTCCACTTT. Translation: CASSPQQGEYNSPLHF.

The chain has TRBV5-6 and TRBJ1-1; maybe TRBD1 (5 bases). The CDR3 extends over 15 amino acids. Germline-derived CDR1 and CDR2 are SGHDT and YYEEEE. V was clipped by 0 bases and J by 5 bases, with 14 bases between them. The CDR3 loop is CASSLASTVSTEAFF. The CDR3 DNA is TGTGCCAGCAGCTTGGCCTCGACAGTCTCTACTGAAGCTTTCTTT.

The chain combines TRBV3-1 (or the pseudogene TRBV3-2) with TRBJ1-3; D possibly corresponds to TRBD1 (6 bases). V lost 4 bases and J lost 5, with 15 bases in between. This CDR3 has 15 residues. Germline V gene data show CDR1 as LGHDT and CDR2 as YNNKEL (reference sequence). The CDR3 is CASSPAGTLRNTIYF. CDR3 sequence (DNA): TGTGCCAGCAGCCCAGCCGGGACACTCCGAAACACCATATATTTT.

This clone came up once. V and J are TRBV4-3 and TRBJ2-1, with 8 nucleotides matching TRBD2. The V gene end was trimmed by 3 bases and the J gene end by 7 bases; junction bases not matched to a gene: 5. The CDR3 is made up of 14 amino acids. The V gene's germline CDR1 is LGHNA and CDR2 YSLEER. This CDR3 reads CASSQSGLANEQFF. CDR3 nucleotides: TGCGCCAGCAGCCAGAGCGGACTAGCAAATGAGCAGTTCTTC.

This rearrangement joins TRBV2 to TRBJ2-5; 12 nucleotides agree with TRBD1. The CDR3 is 14 amino acids. Trimming cost V 8 bases and J 4 bases; bases outside gene matches: 5. From germline, CDR1 is SNHLY and CDR2 FYNNEI. CDR3 in amino acids: CASGGQGAGETQYF. CDR3 bases: TGTGCCAGCGGGGGACAGGGGGCGGGAGAGACCCAGTACTTC.

This chain joins TRBV3-1 (or the pseudogene TRBV3-2) and TRBJ2-5; D is uncertain. Looked up from germline, CDR1 is LGHDT and CDR2 is YNNKEL (reference sequence). Trimming stripped 0 bases from V and 4 bases from J, with 9 bases between. CDR3 length: 14 amino acids. CDR3 protein: CASSQEARGETQYF. The CDR3, as DNA: TGTGCCAGCAGCCAAGAGGCCCGAGGAGAGACCCAGTACTTC.

The V and J genes are TRBV3-1 (or the pseudogene TRBV3-2) and TRBJ2-7; TRBD1 is a possible D gene (6 bases). Germline V gene sequence: CDR1 LGHDT, CDR2 YNNKEL (reference sequence). V was cut by 0 bases and J by 3 bases, with 15 bases left in between. The CDR3 is made up of 16 amino acids. The CDR3 protein is CASSQDAVRGGYEQYF. As DNA, the CDR3 is TGTGCCAGCAGCCAAGACGCCGTCAGGGGCGGCTACGAGCAGTACTTC.

The chain combines TRBV2 with TRBJ1-1; no clear D. The CDR3 has 13 residues. With 8 bases removed from V and 5 bases from J, the gap between germline ends came to 15 bases. CDR1 is SNHLY, CDR2 FYNNEI, per germline. DNA for the CDR3: TGTGCCAGCGAGATAAAAACCGGGACTGAAGCTTTCTTT. This gives the protein CASEIKTGTEAFF.